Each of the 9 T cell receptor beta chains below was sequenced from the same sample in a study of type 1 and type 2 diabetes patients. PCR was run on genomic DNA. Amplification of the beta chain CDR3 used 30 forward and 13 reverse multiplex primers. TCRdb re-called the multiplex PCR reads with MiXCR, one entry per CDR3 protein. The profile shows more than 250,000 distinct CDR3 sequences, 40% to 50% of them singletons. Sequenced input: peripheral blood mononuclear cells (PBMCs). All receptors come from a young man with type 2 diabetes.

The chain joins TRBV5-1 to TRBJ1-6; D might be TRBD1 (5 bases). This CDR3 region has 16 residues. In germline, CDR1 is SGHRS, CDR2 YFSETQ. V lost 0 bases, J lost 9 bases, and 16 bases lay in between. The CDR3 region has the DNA TGCGCCAGCAGCTTGGTCGGTCAGGGAGGAAGTTCACCCCTCCACTTT. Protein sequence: CASSLVGQGGSSPLHF.

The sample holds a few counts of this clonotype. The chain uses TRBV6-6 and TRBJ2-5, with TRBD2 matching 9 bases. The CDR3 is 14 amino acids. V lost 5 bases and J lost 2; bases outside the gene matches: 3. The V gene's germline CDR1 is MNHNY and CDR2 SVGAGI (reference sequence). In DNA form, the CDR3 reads TGTGCCAGCAGTGCTAGCGGGGTACAAGAGACCCAGTACTTC. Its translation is CASSASGVQETQYF.

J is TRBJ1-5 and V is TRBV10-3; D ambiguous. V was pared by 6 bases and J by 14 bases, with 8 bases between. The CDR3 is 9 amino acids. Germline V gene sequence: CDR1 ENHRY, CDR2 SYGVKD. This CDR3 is CAIRDPKHF. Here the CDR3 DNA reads TGTGCCATCAGGGATCCTAAGCATTTT.

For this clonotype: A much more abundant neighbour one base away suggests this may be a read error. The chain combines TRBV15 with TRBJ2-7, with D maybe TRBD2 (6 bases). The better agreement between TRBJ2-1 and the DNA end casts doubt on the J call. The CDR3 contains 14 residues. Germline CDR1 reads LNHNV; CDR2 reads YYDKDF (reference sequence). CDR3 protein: CATSRVGGEETQFF. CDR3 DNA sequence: TGTGCCACCAGCAGAGTTGGAGGGGAAGAGACCCAGTTCTTC.

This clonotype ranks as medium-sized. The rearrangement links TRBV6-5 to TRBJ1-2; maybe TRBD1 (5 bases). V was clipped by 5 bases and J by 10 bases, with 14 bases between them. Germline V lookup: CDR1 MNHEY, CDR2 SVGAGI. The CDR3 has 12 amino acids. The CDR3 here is CASSLREGLYTF. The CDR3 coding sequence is TGTGCCAGCAGTCTCCGGGAGGGGCTCTACACCTTC.

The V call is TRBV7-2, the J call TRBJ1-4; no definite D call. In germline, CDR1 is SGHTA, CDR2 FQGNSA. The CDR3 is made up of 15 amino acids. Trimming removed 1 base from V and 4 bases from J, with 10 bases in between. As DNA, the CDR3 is TGTGCCAGCAGCTTAGACGGGGTGAATAATGAAAAACTGTTTTTT. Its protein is CASSLDGVNNEKLFF. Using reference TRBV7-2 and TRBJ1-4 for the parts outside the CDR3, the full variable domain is GAGVSQSPSNKVTEKGKDVELRCDPISGHTALYWYRQSLGQGLEFLIYFQGNSAPDKSGLPSDRFSAERTGGSVSTLTIQRTQQEDSAVYLCASSLDGVNNEKLFFGSGTQLSVL.

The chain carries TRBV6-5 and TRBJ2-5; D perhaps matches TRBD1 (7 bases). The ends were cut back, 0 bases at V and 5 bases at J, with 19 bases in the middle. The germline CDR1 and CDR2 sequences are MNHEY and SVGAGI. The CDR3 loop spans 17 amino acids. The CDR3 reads CASSYSASEGARETQYF. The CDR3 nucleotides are TGTGCCAGCAGTTACTCGGCTAGCGAGGGGGCGCGGGAGACCCAGTACTTC.

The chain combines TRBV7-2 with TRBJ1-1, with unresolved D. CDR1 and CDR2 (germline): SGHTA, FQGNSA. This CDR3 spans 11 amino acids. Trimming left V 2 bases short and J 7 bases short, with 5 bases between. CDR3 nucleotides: TGTGCCAGCAGCTTAAGGATTGAAGCTTTCTTT. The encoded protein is CASSLRIEAFF.

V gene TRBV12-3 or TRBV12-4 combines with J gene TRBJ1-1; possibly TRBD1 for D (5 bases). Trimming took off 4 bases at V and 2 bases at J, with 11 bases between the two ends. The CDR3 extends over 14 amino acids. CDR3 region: CASSYTGDNTEAFF. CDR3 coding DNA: TGTGCCAGCAGTTATACAGGAGACAACACTGAAGCTTTCTTT.